This T cell receptor beta chain was recorded in a study of shared clonotypes between healthy human individuals. Concerning this clone itself: Antigen unknown.

Genomic DNA from each subset was divided evenly over several immunoSEQ plates. When replicate PCRs were run on unsorted PBMC, they used 300 ng DNA, 25,000 to 30,000 T cell genomes. The table came from immunoSEQ multiplex PCR; TCRdb's copy has only in-frame clones and leaves some out. The sample has around 500,000 clones, roughly 85% seen once. Regarding the study as a whole: Sharing of clonotypes among donors was expected to vary with sequencing depth.

The TCR was taken from a woman between 40 and 50 years old in good health. Some clones in this sample may be carry-over from other donors' samples. The sample was PBMCs.

The CDR3 nucleotides are TGTGCCTGGAGTGATCCTAGCGAATATTTGTGCGAGCAGTACTTC. It yields the protein CAWSDPSEYLCEQYF. The chain joins TRBV30 to TRBJ2-7; the D gene is possibly TRBD2 (6 bases). The germline gives CDR1 GTSNPN, CDR2 SVGIG (reference sequence). Trimming shortened V by 1 base and J by 6 bases, and 19 bases separated the two germline ends. CDR3 length equals 15 residues.